The 20 T cell receptor beta chains below were found in one sample sequenced in a study of monozygotic twins with inflammatory bowel disease. TCRdb derives one entry per CDR3 protein from the 5' RACE reads, leaving out DNA. The table gives 400,000 to 500,000 distinct CDR3 sequences; the top ten clones make up 2% to 2.5% of it. The sequencing sample was made of blood. All receptors derive from a human donor with ulcerative colitis or Crohn's disease, or a healthy co-twin of an affected twin (not recorded which).

The rearrangement links TRBV5-1 to TRBJ2-1; TCRdb's D call of TRBD1 is untestable without DNA. There are 12 residues in the CDR3. Germline V CDR1 and CDR2: SGHRS, YFSETQ. CDR3 sequence reads: CASSLGTPEQFF.

V usage is TRBV14 and J usage is TRBJ2-5; TCRdb outputs TRBD2, but without DNA this stays unchecked. The CDR3 is 18 residues long. CDR1 is SGHDN, CDR2 FVKESK, per germline. This CDR3 is CASSLPLERGGRWETQYF.

The genes are TRBV19 and TRBJ1-1. The CDR3 is 14 residues long. Germline V CDR1 and CDR2: LNHDA, SQIVND (reference sequence). This chain's CDR3 is CASSIGSVNTEAFF.

This chain uses TRBV12-1 with TRBJ1-1. TRBV12-1 has pseudogene status. This CDR3 contains 13 residues. This chain's CDR3 is CASSFAGDLEAFF.

The chain uses TRBV20-1 and TRBJ1-5; checking the TCRdb D call of TRBD1 is not possible without DNA. The CDR3 runs to 12 residues. Germline assignment: CDR1 DFQATT and CDR2 SNEGSKA (reference sequence). This CDR3 reads CSATTGGKPQHF.

This rearrangement joins TRBV5-1 to TRBJ1-1. Germline loops: CDR1 SGHRS, CDR2 YFSETQ. This CDR3 has 14 residues. This CDR3 reads CASSLGSMNTEAFF.

The V and J genes are TRBV14 and TRBJ2-5; the TRBD1 assignment by TCRdb is unverifiable without DNA. The germline CDR1 and CDR2 sequences are SGHDN and FVKESK. The CDR3 is 16 amino acids. CDR3: CASSPLPGQGVETQYF.

The chain links TRBV5-1 to TRBJ2-7; TCRdb indicates TRBD2, and absent DNA this call remains unverified. This CDR3 comprises 15 residues. CDR1 and CDR2 (germline): SGHRS, YFSETQ. The CDR3 is CASSFFRRGTDEQYF. Looking up the rest from reference TRBV5-1 and TRBJ2-7 gives the full variable domain: KAGVTQTPRYLIKTRGQQVTLSCSPISGHRSVSWYQQTPGQGLQFLFEYFSETQRNKGNFPGRFSGRQFSNSRSEMNVSTLELGDSALYLCASSFFRRGTDEQYFGPGTRLTVT.

The CDR3: CASSSRLGDTGELFF. The V and J genes are TRBV5-1 and TRBJ2-2; checking the TCRdb D call of TRBD2 is not possible without DNA. This CDR3 spans 15 amino acids. CDR1 is SGHRS, CDR2 YFSETQ, per germline.

The rearrangement links TRBV27 to TRBJ2-7. CDR1 is MNHEY, CDR2 SMNVEV, per germline (reference sequence). This CDR3 comprises 12 residues. CDR3 loop: CASRTGRLEQYF.

The V gene is TRBV12-3 or TRBV12-4, the J gene TRBJ1-1. The CDR3 covers 14 residues. CDR3 residues: CASIRGDKNTEAFF.

This chain joins TRBV10-3 and TRBJ2-1; absent DNA, TCRdb's TRBD1 call cannot be checked. Germline CDR1 ENHRY, CDR2 SYGVKD. The CDR3 contains 12 residues. The CDR3 spells CAISVTGGEQFF.

The rearrangement uses TRBV4-1 and TRBJ1-4; the D call from TCRdb, TRBD1, cannot be confirmed without DNA. CDR3 length equals 15 residues. The germline V gene has CDR1 MGHRA and CDR2 YSYEKL. CDR3 protein: CASSPHQGMREKLFF.

V and J are TRBV19 and TRBJ2-7; the TCRdb D gene call, TRBD2, has no DNA to confirm it. Germline assignment: CDR1 LNHDA and CDR2 SQIVND (reference sequence). CDR3 length: 16 residues. CDR3 sequence reads: CASSLSAGGFASEQYF.

The V gene is TRBV20-1, the J gene TRBJ1-1; TCRdb's D call of TRBD1 is untestable without DNA. This CDR3 comprises 14 residues. CDR1 is DFQATT and CDR2 is SNEGSKA in the germline V gene (reference sequence). CDR3 amino acids: CSAREGGLNTEAFF.

The V and J genes are TRBV6-1 and TRBJ2-1; no DNA is available, so the TRBD2 call from TCRdb remains unchecked. Per germline, CDR1 MNHNS and CDR2 SASEGT. The CDR3 totals 13 residues. CDR3 protein: CASSESSGRVQFF.

The CDR3: CASSLTWTDTQYF. This rearrangement joins TRBV7-2 to TRBJ2-3. The CDR3 has 13 residues. Germline CDR1 and CDR2: SGHTA and FQGNSA.

The chain carries TRBV24-1 and TRBJ2-7. In germline, CDR1 is KGHDR, CDR2 SFDVKD. The CDR3 runs 14 residues. CDR3 in amino acids: CATSNSRSQGEQYF.

The chain employs TRBV11-1 and TRBJ1-4; TCRdb lists TRBD1, though no DNA is available to test this call. The CDR3 sequence is 18 residues long. Germline-derived CDR1 and CDR2 are SGHAT and FQDESV (reference sequence). The CDR3 region is CASSLFPPGRLRSEKLFF.

The chain combines TRBV20-1 with TRBJ1-1. The CDR3 has 15 amino acids. Germline assignment: CDR1 DFQATT and CDR2 SNEGSKA (reference sequence). The CDR3 here is CSAYTAQSMNTEAFF.